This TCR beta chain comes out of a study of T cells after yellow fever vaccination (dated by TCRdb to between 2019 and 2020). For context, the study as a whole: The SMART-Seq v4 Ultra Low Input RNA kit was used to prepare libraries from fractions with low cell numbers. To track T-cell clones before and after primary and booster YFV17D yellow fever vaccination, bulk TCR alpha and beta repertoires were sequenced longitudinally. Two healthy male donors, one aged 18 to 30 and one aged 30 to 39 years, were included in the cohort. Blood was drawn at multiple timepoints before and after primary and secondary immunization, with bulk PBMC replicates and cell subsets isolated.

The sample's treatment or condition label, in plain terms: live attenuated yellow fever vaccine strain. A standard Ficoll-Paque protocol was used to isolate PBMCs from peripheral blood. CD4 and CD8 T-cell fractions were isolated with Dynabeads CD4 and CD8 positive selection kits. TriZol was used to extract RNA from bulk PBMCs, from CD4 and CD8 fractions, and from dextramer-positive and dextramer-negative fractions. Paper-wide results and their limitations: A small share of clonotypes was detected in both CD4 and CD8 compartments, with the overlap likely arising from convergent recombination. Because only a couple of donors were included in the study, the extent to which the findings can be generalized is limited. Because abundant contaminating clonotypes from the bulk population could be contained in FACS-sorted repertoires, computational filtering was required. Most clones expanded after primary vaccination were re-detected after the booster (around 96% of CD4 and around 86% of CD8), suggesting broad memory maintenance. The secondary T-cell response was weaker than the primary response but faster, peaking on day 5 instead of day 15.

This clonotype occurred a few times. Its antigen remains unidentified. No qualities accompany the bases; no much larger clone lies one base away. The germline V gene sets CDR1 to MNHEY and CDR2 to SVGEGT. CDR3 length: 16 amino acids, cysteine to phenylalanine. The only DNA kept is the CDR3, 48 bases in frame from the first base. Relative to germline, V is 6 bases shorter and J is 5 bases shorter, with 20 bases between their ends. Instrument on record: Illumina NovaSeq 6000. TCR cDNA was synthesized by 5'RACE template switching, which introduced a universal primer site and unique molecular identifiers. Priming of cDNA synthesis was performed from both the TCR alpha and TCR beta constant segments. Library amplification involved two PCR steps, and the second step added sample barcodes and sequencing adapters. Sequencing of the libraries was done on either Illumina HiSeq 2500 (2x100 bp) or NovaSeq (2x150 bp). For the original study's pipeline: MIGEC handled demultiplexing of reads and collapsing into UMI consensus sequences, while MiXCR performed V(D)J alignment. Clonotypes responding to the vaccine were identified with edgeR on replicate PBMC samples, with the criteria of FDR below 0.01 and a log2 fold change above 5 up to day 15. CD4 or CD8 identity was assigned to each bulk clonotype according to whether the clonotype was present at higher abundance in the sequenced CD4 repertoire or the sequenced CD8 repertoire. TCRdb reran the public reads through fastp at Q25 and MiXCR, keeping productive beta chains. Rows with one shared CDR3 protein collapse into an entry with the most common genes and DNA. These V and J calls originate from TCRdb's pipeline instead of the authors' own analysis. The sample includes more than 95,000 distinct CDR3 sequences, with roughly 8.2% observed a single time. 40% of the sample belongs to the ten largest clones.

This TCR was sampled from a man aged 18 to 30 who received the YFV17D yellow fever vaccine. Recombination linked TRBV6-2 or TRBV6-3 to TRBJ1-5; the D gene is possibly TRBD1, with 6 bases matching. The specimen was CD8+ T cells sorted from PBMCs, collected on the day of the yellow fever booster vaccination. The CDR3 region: CASRALRRDTYQPQHF. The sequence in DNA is TGTGCCAGCAGGGCCCTCCGCCGGGACACTTATCAGCCCCAGCATTTT.